This TCR beta chain was recorded in a study of PD-L1 blockade in urothelial cancer. Indicated time point: pretreatment peripheral blood. Sequencing was performed with immunoSEQ multiplex PCR; in TCRdb, only in-frame clones are kept and a portion is missing. The profile shows about 74,000 clones, about 90% of them singletons. The CDR3 loop spans 17 amino acids. Germline V gene lookup returns CDR1 MDHEN and CDR2 SYDVKM. Trimming removed 1 base from V and 0 bases from J, with 13 bases in between. The rearrangement links TRBV28 to TRBJ2-4; maybe TRBD1 (6 bases). This TCR came from a man between 65 and 80 years old with urothelial cancer. The source was PBMCs, collected around atezolizumab (anti-PD-L1) treatment. CDR3 nucleotide sequence: TGTGCCAGCAGTTTATCGCGGACAGCCATAGCCAAAAACATTCAGTACTTC. This sequence encodes CASSLSRTAIAKNIQYF. Full variable domain (outside the CDR3, taken from reference TRBV28 and TRBJ2-4): DVKVTQSSRYLVKRTGEKVFLECVQDMDHENMFWYRQDPGLGLRLIYFSYDVKMKEKGDIPEGYSVSREKKERFSLILESASTNQTSMYLCASSLSRTAIAKNIQYFGAGTRLSVL.